The present entry profiles one TCR beta chain with its context. The data were obtained in a study of T-cell memory formation after mild COVID-19. Germline CDR1 reads SGHRS; CDR2 reads YFSETQ. V gave up 3 bases and J gave up 8 bases, with 11 bases separating them. The CDR3 is 12 amino acids. MiXCR, run by TCRdb on the 5' RACE reads, gives a single entry per CDR3 protein. The sample yields 400,000 to 550,000 distinct CDR3 sequences, 25% seen once. The clonotype originates from an adult woman who had mild COVID-19 (a few samples of this study predate the infection). Cell type and time point are not known. The chain carries TRBV5-1 and TRBJ1-1; D might be TRBD1 (6 bases). Sequencing was performed on PBMCs or a T cell subset sorted from them (not recorded which). The CDR3: CASSSSGTEAFF. The CDR3 nucleotides read TGCGCCAGCAGCTCCTCCGGGACAGAAGCTTTCTTT.